A single sample is the source of the 15 T cell receptor beta chains below, sequenced in a study of CD8 T cells in Susac syndrome. The authors reverse transcribed about 0.5 to 1 ug RNA with random hexamers. TCRdb called the immunoSEQ multiplex PCR reads again in MiXCR, with one record for every CDR3 protein. The sample consists of over 150,000 distinct CDR3 sequences, 90% to 95% of them appearing once. Sequencing was done on a sample of CD4+ T cells from PBMCs. All receptors come from a human donor with multiple sclerosis.

This rearrangement joins TRBV20-1 to TRBJ2-3; either TRBD1 or TRBD2 may fit D (5 bases each). The CDR3 has 14 residues. Per the germline V gene, CDR1 is DFQATT and CDR2 is SNEGSKA (reference sequence). V was clipped by 1 base and J by 4 bases, with 12 bases between them. In DNA form, the CDR3 reads TGCAGTGCTAGAGTTTCGGGGACGTCAGATACGCAGTATTTT. This codes for CSARVSGTSDTQYF.

The chain combines TRBV5-1 with TRBJ1-3; D not resolved. Germline values: CDR1 SGHRS, CDR2 YFSETQ. This CDR3 region has 16 residues. The V and J ends lost 4 bases and 0 bases respectively, with 14 bases between them. The CDR3 loop reads CASSLPALNSGNTIYF. In DNA form, the CDR3 reads TGCGCCAGCAGCCTCCCGGCCCTGAACTCTGGAAACACCATATATTTT.

The rearrangement links TRBV23-1 to TRBJ2-4; possibly TRBD1 for D (6 bases). TRBV23-1 is given ORF status, its function remaining uncertain. The CDR3 has 14 residues. Trimming shortened V by 11 bases and J by 9 bases, and 23 bases separated the two germline ends. This CDR3 reads CALRTEKVECIQYF. In DNA, the CDR3 is TGCGCCCTGCGGACAGAGAAGGTGGAATGCATTCAGTACTTC.

Details on this clonotype: A read error may explain this, as a much larger clone is one base away. Here the CDR3 DNA reads TGTGCCAGCAGCTTACAGTGGAACACTGAAGCTTTCTTT. Residues: CASSLQWNTEAFF. The rearrangement links TRBV3-1 to TRBJ1-1, with no clear D. The germline CDR1 and CDR2 sequences are LGHDT and YNNKEL (reference sequence). V lost 5 bases, J lost 1 base, and 8 bases lay in between. This CDR3 has 13 residues.

V is TRBV7-3 and J is TRBJ2-5; 12 bases agree with TRBD1. The CDR3 length is 14 residues. In germline, CDR1 is SGHTA, CDR2 FQGTGA. Trimming at V came to 5 bases and at J to 5 bases, leaving 3 bases not matched to a gene. The CDR3 loop reads CASSGTGGTETQYF. CDR3 in DNA: TGTGCCAGCAGCGGGACAGGGGGCACGGAGACCCAGTACTTC.

The rearrangement links TRBV19 to TRBJ1-5; possibly TRBD1 for D (5 bases). Germline V lookup: CDR1 LNHDA, CDR2 SQIVND (reference sequence). This CDR3 has 15 amino acids. Trimming pared 5 bases from V and 2 bases from J, leaving 13 bases between. In nucleotides, the CDR3 is TGTGCCAGTAGTGTCGACAGTTGGGGCAATCAGCCCCAGCATTTT. Amino acid sequence: CASSVDSWGNQPQHF.

This sequence joins TRBV24-1 and TRBJ2-5; no reliable D call. The CDR3 totals 12 residues. With 4 bases removed from V and 7 bases from J, the gap between germline ends came to 9 bases. Germline CDR1 and CDR2: KGHDR and SFDVKD. CDR3 residues: CATSEELGTQYF. As DNA, the CDR3 is TGTGCCACCAGTGAGGAGCTGGGGACCCAGTACTTC.

This rearrangement joins TRBV7-2 to TRBJ2-1, with TRBD2 matching over 13 bases. The CDR3 is made up of 16 amino acids. V shed 0 bases and J 7 bases; nucleotides not matched to a gene: 3. Germline V gene sequence: CDR1 SGHTA, CDR2 FQGNSA. CDR3 sequence: CASSLARTSGRNEQFF. CDR3 bases: TGTGCCAGCAGCTTAGCCCGGACTAGCGGGAGAAATGAGCAGTTCTTC.

The V and J genes are TRBV5-4 and TRBJ2-1; 7 bases agree with TRBD1. CDR3 length: 14 amino acids. Trimming removed 4 bases from V and 4 bases from J; junction bases left unmatched: 5. Germline assignment: CDR1 SGHNT and CDR2 YYREEE (reference sequence). The CDR3 region has the DNA TGTGCCAGCAGCCCGGGACAGTTTTACAATGAGCAGTTCTTC. Protein product: CASSPGQFYNEQFF.

The genes are TRBV20-1 and TRBJ2-3; D ambiguous. Trimming left V 5 bases short and J 6 bases short, with 0 bases between. The CDR3 contains 8 residues. The germline V gene encodes CDR1 DFQATT and CDR2 SNEGSKA (reference sequence). The CDR3 DNA sequence: TGCAGTGCTGATACGCAGTATTTT. As protein: CSADTQYF.

The chain recombines TRBV27 with TRBJ2-3; D is perhaps TRBD1 or TRBD2 (7 bases each). This CDR3 spans 15 amino acids. In germline, CDR1 is MNHEY, CDR2 SMNVEV (reference sequence). V was pared by 3 bases and J by 2 bases, with 12 bases between. CDR3 loop: CASSLTGTTTDTQYF. CDR3 DNA: TGTGCCAGCAGTTTGACAGGGACTACCACAGATACGCAGTATTTT.

This chain uses TRBV3-1 with TRBJ2-7; 11 bases map to TRBD2. The CDR3 spans 14 residues. CDR1 is LGHDT, CDR2 YNNKEL, per germline (reference sequence). Trimming cost V 6 bases and J 5 bases; bases outside gene matches: 6. CDR3: CASSLLAGVDEQYF. The CDR3, as DNA: TGTGCCAGCAGTCTACTAGCGGGAGTTGACGAGCAGTACTTC.

This chain uses TRBV3-1 with TRBJ2-1; no definite D call. Germline values: CDR1 LGHDT, CDR2 YNNKEL (reference sequence). The germline V and J ends were trimmed by 4 bases and 12 bases, with 19 bases remaining between them. The CDR3 loop spans 14 amino acids. CDR3 nucleotides: TGTGCCAGCAGCCTGACTGGGAACTACCCACTGCAGTTCTTC. Protein product: CASSLTGNYPLQFF.

Here the CDR3 reads CASWERGGGETQYF. The CDR3, as DNA: TGTGCCAGCTGGGAGCGGGGGGGCGGAGAGACCCAGTACTTC. The chain employs TRBV5-4 and TRBJ2-5; TRBD2 matches at 10 bases. J gave up 4 bases and V 7 bases, and 7 bases lay outside the gene matches. The CDR3 has 14 amino acids. CDR1 and CDR2 (germline): SGHNT, YYREEE (reference sequence).

V gene TRBV6-5 combines with J gene TRBJ2-6, with TRBD1 matching over 7 bases. Trimming at V came to 4 bases and at J to 0 bases, leaving 6 bases not matched to a gene. The germline CDR1 and CDR2 sequences are MNHEY and SVGAGI. The CDR3 length is 17 residues. CDR3 in amino acids: CASSSPGQRSGANVLTF. The CDR3 nucleotides read TGTGCCAGCAGTTCACCGGGACAGCGCTCTGGGGCCAACGTCCTGACTTTC.